This T cell receptor beta chain was obtained from a study of tumor and adjacent non-tumor tissue in lung cancer. About this clonotype: Its antigen is undetermined.

The CDR3 spans 17 residues. CDR1 and CDR2 from the germline V gene are MNHNY and SVGAGI (reference sequence). The V gene lost 5 bases and the J gene lost 13 bases, with 30 bases spanning the gap. No cell sorting was done before RNA was extracted from the tissue. Donors were chemotherapy-naive, newly diagnosed lung cancer surgical patients in China, August–November 2014. Study-wide points: Normal lung showed higher cumulative top 100 clone frequency than tumor.

Three rounds of nested PCR, following a modified ARM-PCR protocol, produced the TCRbeta library. MiXCR, run by TCRdb on the multiplex PCR reads, gives a single entry per CDR3 protein. The table lists roughly 66,000 distinct CDR3 sequences, around four fifths of them singletons. The TCR comes from a man in his sixties with non-small cell lung cancer. The chain links TRBV6-6 to TRBJ2-1, with a weak D call TRBD1 (6 bases). Source material: lung tumor tissue. In DNA form, the CDR3 reads TGTGCCAGCAGTACTCCCTCCGACAGGAGAAACTACAACGACCAGTTCTTC. It is translated as CASSTPSDRRNYNDQFF.